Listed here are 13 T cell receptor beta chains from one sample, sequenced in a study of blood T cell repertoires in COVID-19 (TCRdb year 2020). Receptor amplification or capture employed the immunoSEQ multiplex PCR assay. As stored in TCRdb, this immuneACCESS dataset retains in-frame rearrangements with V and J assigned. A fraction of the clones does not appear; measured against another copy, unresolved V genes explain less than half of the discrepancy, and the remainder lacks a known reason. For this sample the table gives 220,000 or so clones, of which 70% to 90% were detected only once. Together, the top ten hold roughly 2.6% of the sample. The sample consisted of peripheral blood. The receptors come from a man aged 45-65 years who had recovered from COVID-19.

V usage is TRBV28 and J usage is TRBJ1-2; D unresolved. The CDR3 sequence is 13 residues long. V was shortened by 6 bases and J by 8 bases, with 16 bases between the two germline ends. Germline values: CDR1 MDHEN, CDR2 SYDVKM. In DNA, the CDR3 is TGTGCCAGCAGCTCGGGATTTTGGGGAGGCTACACCTTC. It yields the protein CASSSGFWGGYTF.

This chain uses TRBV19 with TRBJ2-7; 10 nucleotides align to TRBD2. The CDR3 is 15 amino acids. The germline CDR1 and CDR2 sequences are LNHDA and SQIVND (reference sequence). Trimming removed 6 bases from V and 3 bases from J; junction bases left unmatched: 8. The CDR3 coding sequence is TGTGCCAGTAGAGGGAAACTAGCGGGATTCTACGAGCAGTACTTC. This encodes CASRGKLAGFYEQYF.

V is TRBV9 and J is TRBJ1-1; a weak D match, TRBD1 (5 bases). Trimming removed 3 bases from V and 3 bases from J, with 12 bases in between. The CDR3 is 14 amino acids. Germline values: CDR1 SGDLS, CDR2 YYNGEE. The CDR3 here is CASSAQGGDTEAFF. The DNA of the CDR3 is TGTGCCAGCAGCGCGCAAGGAGGGGACACTGAAGCTTTCTTT.

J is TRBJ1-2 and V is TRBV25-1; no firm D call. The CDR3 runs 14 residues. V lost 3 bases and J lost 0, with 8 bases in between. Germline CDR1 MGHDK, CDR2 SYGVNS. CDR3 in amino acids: CASSESPANYGYTF. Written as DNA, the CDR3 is TGTGCCAGCAGTGAGTCTCCGGCTAACTATGGCTACACCTTC.

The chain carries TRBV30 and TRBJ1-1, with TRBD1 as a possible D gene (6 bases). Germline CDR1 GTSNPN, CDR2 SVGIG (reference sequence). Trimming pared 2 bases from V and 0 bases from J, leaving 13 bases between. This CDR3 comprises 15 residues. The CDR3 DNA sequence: TGTGCCTGGAGTCTCCAGGGGAGCATGAACACTGAAGCTTTCTTT. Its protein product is CAWSLQGSMNTEAFF.

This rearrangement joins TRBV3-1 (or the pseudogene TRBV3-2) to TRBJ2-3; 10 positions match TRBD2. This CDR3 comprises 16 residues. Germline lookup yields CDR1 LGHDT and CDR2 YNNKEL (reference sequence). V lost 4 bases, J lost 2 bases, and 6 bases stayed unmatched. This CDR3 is CASSLQAGGYTDTQYF. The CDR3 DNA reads TGTGCCAGCAGCCTACAAGCGGGAGGGTACACAGATACGCAGTATTTT.

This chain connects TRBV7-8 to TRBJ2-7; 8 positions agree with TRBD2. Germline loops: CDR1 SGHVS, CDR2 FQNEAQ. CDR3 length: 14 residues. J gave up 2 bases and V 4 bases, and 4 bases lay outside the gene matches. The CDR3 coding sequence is TGTGCCAGCAGCTCCCGGGAGGGCCCCTACGAGCAGTACTTC. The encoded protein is CASSSREGPYEQYF.

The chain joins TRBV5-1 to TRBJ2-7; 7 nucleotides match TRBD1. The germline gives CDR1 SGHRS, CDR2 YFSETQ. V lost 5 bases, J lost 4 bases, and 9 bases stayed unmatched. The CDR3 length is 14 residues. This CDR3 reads CASRGMTGTYEQYF. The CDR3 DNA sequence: TGCGCCAGCAGGGGGATGACAGGGACGTACGAGCAGTACTTC.

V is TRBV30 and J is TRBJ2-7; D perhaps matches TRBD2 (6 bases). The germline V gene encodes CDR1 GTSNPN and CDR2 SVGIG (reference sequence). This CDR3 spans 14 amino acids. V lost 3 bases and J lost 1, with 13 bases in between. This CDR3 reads CAWSVLSGSYEQYF. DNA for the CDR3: TGTGCCTGGAGCGTACTTAGCGGATCCTACGAGCAGTACTTC.

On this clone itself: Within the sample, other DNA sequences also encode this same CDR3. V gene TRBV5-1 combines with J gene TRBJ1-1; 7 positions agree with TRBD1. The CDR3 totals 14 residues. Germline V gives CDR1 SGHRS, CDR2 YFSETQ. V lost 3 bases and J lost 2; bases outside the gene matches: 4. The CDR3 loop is CASSSGQTNTEAFF. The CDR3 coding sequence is TGCGCCAGCAGCTCGGGACAGACTAACACTGAAGCTTTCTTT.

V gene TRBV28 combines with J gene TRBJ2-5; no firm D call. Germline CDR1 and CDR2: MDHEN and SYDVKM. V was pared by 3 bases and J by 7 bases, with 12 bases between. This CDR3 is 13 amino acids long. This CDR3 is CASSFGVGRTQYF. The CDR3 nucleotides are TGTGCCAGCAGTTTTGGTGTTGGCAGGACCCAGTACTTC.

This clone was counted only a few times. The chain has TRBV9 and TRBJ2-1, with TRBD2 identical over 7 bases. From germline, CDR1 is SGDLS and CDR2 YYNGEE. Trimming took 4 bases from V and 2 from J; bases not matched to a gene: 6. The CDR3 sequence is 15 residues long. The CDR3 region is CASSSRGLTYNEQFF. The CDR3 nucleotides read TGTGCCAGCAGCTCGCGGGGGTTAACCTACAATGAGCAGTTCTTC.

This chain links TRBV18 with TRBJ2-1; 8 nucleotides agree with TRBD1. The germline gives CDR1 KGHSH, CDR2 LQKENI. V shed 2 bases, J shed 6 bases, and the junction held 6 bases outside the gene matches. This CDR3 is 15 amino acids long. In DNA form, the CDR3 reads TGTGCCAGCTCACCAACCCAGGGGGCGCGCAATGAGCAGTTCTTC. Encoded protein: CASSPTQGARNEQFF.